At least ten counts were recorded for the clone carrying this TCR beta chain. Its antigen remains unidentified. V lost 2 bases and J 8 bases, leaving 15 bases between the germline ends. Germline CDR1 reads SGHTA; CDR2 reads FQGNSA. The CDR3 consists of 15 residues. TCRdb reprocessed the PCR reads using MiXCR. This table has tens of thousands of clones, around 10% appearing once. The data originate from a study of metastatic and nonmetastatic thyroid tumors. General study points: TCR beta diversity was reportedly significantly higher in malignant thyroid tumors than benign nodules, in blood and tumor.

Patients were all untreated before their thyroid surgery. The specimen sequenced was blood. The receptor was derived from a male donor with papillary thyroid cancer or a benign thyroid nodule (not recorded which). Some clones in this sample may be carry-over from other donors' samples. This sequence joins TRBV7-2 and TRBJ1-4; no reliable D call. The CDR3, as DNA: TGTGCCAGCAGCTTATTTGTCCAGGACGGAGAAAAACTGTTTTTT. Its protein is CASSLFVQDGEKLFF.